This T cell receptor beta chain came from a study of shared clonotypes between healthy human individuals. General study results and limits: Sequencing depth was expected to influence donor clonotype sharing. Few donors restricted represented genetic and exposure-history diversity.

In replicate PCRs of unsorted PBMC, 250 to 350 ng DNA, tens of thousands of T cell genomes, was used. Data came from immunoSEQ multiplex PCR; TCRdb stores just in-frame clones and leaves some out. This table has some 530,000 clones, about 72% appearing once. Nashville, Tennessee was home to all donors, each a Caucasian adult. Worth noting for this clone: Antigen specificity is unknown.

This CDR3 spans 15 amino acids. Germline V gives CDR1 SGHNT, CDR2 YYREEE (reference sequence). V was clipped by 0 bases and J by 4 bases, with 13 bases between them. This TCR was sampled from a woman aged 40-49 years in good health. Some clones in this sample may be carry-over from other donors' samples. The rearrangement uses TRBV5-4 and TRBJ1-1; no reliable D call. Material: PBMCs. CDR3 coding DNA: TGTGCCAGCAGCTTGGCACGGGCAGCGGGCACTGAAGCTTTCTTT. Translation gives CASSLARAAGTEAFF.